These 14 T cell receptor beta chains were all obtained from the same sample, sequenced in a study of T cell changes during pregnancy in multiple sclerosis. TCRdb's table, derived via immunoSEQ multiplex PCR, lists solely in-frame clones and lacks some. The table has around 92,000 clones, 90% to 95% seen once. The material sequenced was peripheral blood, taken after pregnancy. These receptors came from a female donor with multiple sclerosis, enrolled in a pregnancy study.

The V and J genes are TRBV13 and TRBJ2-7, with TRBD1 matching over 9 bases. The CDR3 contains 14 residues. The V gene end was trimmed by 6 bases and the J gene end by 0 bases; junction bases not matched to a gene: 3. Germline values: CDR1 PRHDT, CDR2 FYEKMQ (reference sequence). CDR3 loop: CASRRTGASYEQYF. The CDR3 DNA follows: TGTGCCAGCAGACGGACAGGGGCCTCCTACGAGCAGTACTTC.

V usage is TRBV6-5 and J usage is TRBJ2-7, with 8 bases lining up with TRBD1. Trimming removed 2 bases from V and 2 bases from J; junction bases left unmatched: 5. CDR3 size: 15 residues. CDR1 is MNHEY and CDR2 is SVGAGI in the germline V gene. CDR3 coding DNA: TGTGCCAGCAGTTACGAGGGGACAGGAGCCTACGAGCAGTACTTC. It codes for CASSYEGTGAYEQYF.

The chain recombines TRBV19 with TRBJ2-3; TRBD2 matches 11 bases. Per germline, CDR1 LNHDA and CDR2 SQIVND (reference sequence). The CDR3 loop spans 16 amino acids. The junction had 8 bases not matched to a gene; V was cut back by 5 bases and J by 4 bases. CDR3 sequence reads: CASSLLAGAFADTQYF. CDR3 DNA sequence: TGTGCCAGTAGTCTACTAGCGGGAGCTTTCGCAGATACGCAGTATTTT. Complete variable domain (other parts from reference TRBV19 and TRBJ2-3): DGGITQSPKYLFRKEGQNVTLSCEQNLNHDAMYWYRQDPGQGLRLIYYSQIVNDFQKGDIAEGYSVSREKKESFPLTVTSAQKNPTAFYLCASSLLAGAFADTQYFGPGTRLTVL.

This chain joins TRBV29-1 and TRBJ1-1; D is undetermined. V shed 0 bases and J shed 0 bases, with 8 bases lying between them. From germline, CDR1 is SQVTM and CDR2 ANQGSEA. The CDR3 totals 14 residues. The chain's CDR3 is CSVEEVSMNTEAFF. The CDR3 nucleotides are TGCAGCGTTGAAGAGGTGTCTATGAACACTGAAGCTTTCTTT.

The chain employs TRBV9 and TRBJ2-4; TRBD1 agrees at 8 bases. V dropped 0 bases and J dropped 9; count of bases not matched to a gene: 8. The germline CDR1 and CDR2 sequences are SGDLS and YYNGEE. This CDR3 has 15 residues. This CDR3 is CASSVATGEFGIQYF. DNA for the CDR3: TGTGCCAGCAGCGTAGCGACAGGGGAATTTGGCATTCAGTACTTC.

This clone was seen more than once but under ten times. The chain links TRBV19 to TRBJ1-5, with a weak D call TRBD1 (6 bases). Trimming stripped 1 base from V and 6 bases from J, with 13 bases between. The CDR3 covers 15 residues. In germline, CDR1 is LNHDA, CDR2 SQIVND (reference sequence). DNA of the CDR3: TGTGCCAGTAGTATAGCAACAGGGCCAGGTCAGCCCCAGCATTTT. As protein: CASSIATGPGQPQHF.

This clone was counted a single time. The rearrangement joins TRBV2 to TRBJ2-5; unclear D gene. The CDR3 has 13 amino acids. V was cut by 4 bases and J by 3 bases, with 9 bases left in between. CDR1 is SNHLY and CDR2 is FYNNEI in the germline V gene. In DNA form, the CDR3 reads TGTGCCAGCAGTGGCGGTGGCGAAGAGACCCAGTACTTC. Its protein product is CASSGGGEETQYF.

The V and J genes are TRBV4-1 and TRBJ1-1; 11 bases align to TRBD1. The junction had 6 bases not matched to a gene; V was cut back by 4 bases and J by 5 bases. Germline CDR1 MGHRA, CDR2 YSYEKL. The CDR3 has 15 amino acids. The CDR3 region is CASSLTGTGGTEAFF. Written as DNA, the CDR3 is TGCGCCAGCAGCCTGACCGGGACAGGGGGAACTGAAGCTTTCTTT.

The chain combines TRBV5-4 with TRBJ2-7; perhaps TRBD2 as D (7 bases). The CDR3 extends over 16 amino acids. V shed 0 bases and J shed 3 bases, with 16 bases lying between them. CDR1 SGHNT and CDR2 YYREEE come from the germline V gene (reference sequence). The CDR3 DNA reads as TGTGCCAGCAGCTTGGTCGGGGGGCTACAGCTCTACGAGCAGTACTTC. Residues: CASSLVGGLQLYEQYF.

The J gene is TRBJ2-5, the V gene TRBV11-3; no firm D call. Germline V gene data show CDR1 as SGHNT and CDR2 as YENEEA. The CDR3 is made up of 14 amino acids. V gave up 1 base and J gave up 3 bases, with 9 bases separating them. The CDR3 here is CASSLGPSEETQYF. CDR3 sequence (DNA): TGTGCCAGCAGCTTAGGGCCCTCCGAAGAGACCCAGTACTTC.

The CDR3 bases are TGTGCCAGCAGGGACAGCTCCTACGAGCAGTACTTC. Protein product: CASRDSSYEQYF. The chain combines TRBV25-1 with TRBJ2-7, with D perhaps TRBD1 (6 bases). Per the germline V gene, CDR1 is MGHDK and CDR2 is SYGVNS. Trimming took off 6 bases at V and 0 bases at J, with 6 bases between the two ends. This CDR3 spans 12 amino acids.

The chain couples TRBV18 to TRBJ2-7; maybe TRBD1 (5 bases). This CDR3 is 14 amino acids long. Germline values: CDR1 KGHSH, CDR2 LQKENI. V lost 3 bases, J lost 1 base, and 10 bases lay in between. The CDR3 is CASSPYSGSYEQYF. DNA of the CDR3: TGTGCCAGCTCACCTTACTCAGGGTCCTACGAGCAGTACTTC.

J is TRBJ2-5 and V is TRBV27, with D perhaps TRBD1 (6 bases). Germline CDR1 is MNHEY and CDR2 is SMNVEV (reference sequence). This CDR3 is built from 15 residues. Trimming left V 3 bases short and J 4 bases short, with 15 bases between. CDR3 protein: CASSFAGAGVETQYF. CDR3 nucleotide sequence: TGTGCCAGCAGTTTTGCAGGGGCAGGGGTAGAGACCCAGTACTTC.

The rearrangement links TRBV4-1 to TRBJ1-2; no clear D gene. The CDR3 runs to 14 residues. Germline V CDR1 and CDR2: MGHRA, YSYEKL. The germline V and J ends were trimmed by 0 bases and 4 bases, with 9 bases remaining between them. Here the CDR3 reads CASSQDGGSYGYTF. In nucleotides, the CDR3 is TGCGCCAGCAGCCAAGACGGAGGGAGCTATGGCTACACCTTC.